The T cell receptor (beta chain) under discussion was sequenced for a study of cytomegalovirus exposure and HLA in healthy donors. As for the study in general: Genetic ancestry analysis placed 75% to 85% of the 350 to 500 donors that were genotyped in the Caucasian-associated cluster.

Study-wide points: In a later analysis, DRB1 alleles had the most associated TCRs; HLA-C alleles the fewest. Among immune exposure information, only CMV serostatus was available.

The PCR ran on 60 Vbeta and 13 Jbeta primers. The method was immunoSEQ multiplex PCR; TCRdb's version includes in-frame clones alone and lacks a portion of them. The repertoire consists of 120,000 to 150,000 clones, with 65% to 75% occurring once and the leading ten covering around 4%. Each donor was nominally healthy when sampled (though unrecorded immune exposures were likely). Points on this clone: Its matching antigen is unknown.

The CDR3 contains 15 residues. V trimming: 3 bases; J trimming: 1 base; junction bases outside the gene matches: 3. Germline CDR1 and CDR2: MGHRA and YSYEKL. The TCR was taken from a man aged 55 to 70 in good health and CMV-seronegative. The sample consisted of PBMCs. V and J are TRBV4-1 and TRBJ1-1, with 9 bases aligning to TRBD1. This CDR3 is CASSQEQGANTEAFF. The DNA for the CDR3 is TGCGCCAGCAGCCAGGAACAGGGGGCGAACACTGAAGCTTTCTTT.